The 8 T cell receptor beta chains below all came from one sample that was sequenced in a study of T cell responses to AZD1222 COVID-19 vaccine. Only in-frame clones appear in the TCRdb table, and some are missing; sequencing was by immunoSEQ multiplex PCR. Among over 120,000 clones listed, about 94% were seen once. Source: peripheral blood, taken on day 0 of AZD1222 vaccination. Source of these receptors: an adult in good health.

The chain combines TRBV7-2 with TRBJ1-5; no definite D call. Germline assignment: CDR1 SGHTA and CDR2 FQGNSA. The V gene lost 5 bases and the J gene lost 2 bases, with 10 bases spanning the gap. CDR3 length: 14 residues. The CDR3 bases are TGTGCCAGCAGCCCAGCCGGCCGCAATCAGCCCCAGCATTTT. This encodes CASSPAGRNQPQHF.

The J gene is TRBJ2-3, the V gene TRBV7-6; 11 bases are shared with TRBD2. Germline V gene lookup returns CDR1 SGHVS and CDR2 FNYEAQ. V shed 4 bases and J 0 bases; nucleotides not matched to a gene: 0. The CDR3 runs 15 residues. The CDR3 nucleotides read TGTGCCAGCAGCTGGACTAGCGGGAGCACAGATACGCAGTATTTT. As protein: CASSWTSGSTDTQYF.

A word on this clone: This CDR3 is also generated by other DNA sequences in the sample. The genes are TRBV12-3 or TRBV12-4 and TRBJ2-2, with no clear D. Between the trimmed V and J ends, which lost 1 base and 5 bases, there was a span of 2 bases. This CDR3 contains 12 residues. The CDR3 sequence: CASSLGTGELFF. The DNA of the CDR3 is TGTGCCAGCAGTTTAGGGACCGGGGAGCTGTTTTTT.

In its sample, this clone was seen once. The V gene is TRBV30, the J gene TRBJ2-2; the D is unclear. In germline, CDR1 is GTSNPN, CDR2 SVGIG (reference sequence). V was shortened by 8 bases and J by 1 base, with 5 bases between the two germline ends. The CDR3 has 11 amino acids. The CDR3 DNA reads TGTGCCCTGGGGAACACCGGGGAGCTGTTTTTT. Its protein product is CALGNTGELFF. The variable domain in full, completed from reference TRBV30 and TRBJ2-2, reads SQTIHQWPATLVQPVGSPLSLECTVEGTSNPNLYWYRQAAGRGLQLLFYSVGIGQISSEVPQNLSASRPQDRQFILSSKKLLLSDSGFYLCALGNTGELFFGEGSRLTVL.

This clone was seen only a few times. CDR3 nucleotides: TGTGCCAGCAGGGGGACAAGGCGCGACGAGCAGTACTTC. Encoded protein: CASRGTRRDEQYF. This sequence joins TRBV2 and TRBJ2-7, with D possibly being TRBD1 (6 bases). CDR1 SNHLY and CDR2 FYNNEI come from the germline V gene. The CDR3 totals 13 residues. V dropped 6 bases and J dropped 5 bases, with 14 bases sitting between them.

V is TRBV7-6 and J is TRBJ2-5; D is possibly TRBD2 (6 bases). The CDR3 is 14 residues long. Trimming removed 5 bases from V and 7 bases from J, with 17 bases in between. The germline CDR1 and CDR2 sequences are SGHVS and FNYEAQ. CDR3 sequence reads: CASSMGGLGGTQYF. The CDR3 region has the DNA TGTGCCAGCAGCATGGGGGGTCTCGGTGGGACCCAGTACTTC.

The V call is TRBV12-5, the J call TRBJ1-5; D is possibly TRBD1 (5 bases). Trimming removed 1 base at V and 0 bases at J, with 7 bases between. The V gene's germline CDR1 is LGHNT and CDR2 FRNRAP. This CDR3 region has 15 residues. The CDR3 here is CASGLGQLSNQPQHF. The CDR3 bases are TGTGCTAGTGGTTTGGGACAGCTTAGCAATCAGCCCCAGCATTTT.

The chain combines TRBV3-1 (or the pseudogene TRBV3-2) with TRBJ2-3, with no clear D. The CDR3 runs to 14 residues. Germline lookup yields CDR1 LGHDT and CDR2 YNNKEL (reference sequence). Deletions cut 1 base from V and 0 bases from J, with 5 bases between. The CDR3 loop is CASSQASSTDTQYF. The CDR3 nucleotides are TGTGCCAGCAGCCAAGCCTCAAGCACAGATACGCAGTATTTT.